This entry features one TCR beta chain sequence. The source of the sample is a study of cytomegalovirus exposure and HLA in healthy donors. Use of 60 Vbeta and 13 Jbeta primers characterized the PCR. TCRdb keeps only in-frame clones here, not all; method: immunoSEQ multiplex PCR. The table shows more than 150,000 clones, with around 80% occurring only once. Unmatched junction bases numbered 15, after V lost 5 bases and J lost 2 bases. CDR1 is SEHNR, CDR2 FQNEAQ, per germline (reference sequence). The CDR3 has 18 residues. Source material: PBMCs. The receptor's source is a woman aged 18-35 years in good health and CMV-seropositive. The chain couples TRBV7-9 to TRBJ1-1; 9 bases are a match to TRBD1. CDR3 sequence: CASSLTRLVGQGNTEAFF. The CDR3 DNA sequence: TGTGCCAGCAGCCTCACCCGCCTAGTGGGACAGGGCAACACTGAAGCTTTCTTT.